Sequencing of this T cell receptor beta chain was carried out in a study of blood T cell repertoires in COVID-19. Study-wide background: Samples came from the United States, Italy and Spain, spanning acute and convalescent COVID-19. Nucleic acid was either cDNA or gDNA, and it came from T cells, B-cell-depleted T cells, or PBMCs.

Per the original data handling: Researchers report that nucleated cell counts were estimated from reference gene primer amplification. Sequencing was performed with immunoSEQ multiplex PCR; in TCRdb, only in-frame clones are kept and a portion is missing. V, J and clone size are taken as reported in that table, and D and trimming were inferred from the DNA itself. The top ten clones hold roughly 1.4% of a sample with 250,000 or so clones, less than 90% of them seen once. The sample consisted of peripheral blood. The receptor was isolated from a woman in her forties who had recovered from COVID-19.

CDR3 sequence (DNA): TGCGCCAGCAGCTTGTGGACCGCCGGGAAAACCTACGAGCAGTACTTC. It encodes CASSLWTAGKTYEQYF. V usage is TRBV5-1 and J usage is TRBJ2-7, with D possibly being TRBD2 (5 bases). V was cut by 1 base and J by 2 bases, with 16 bases left in between. Germline CDR1 reads SGHRS; CDR2 reads YFSETQ. There are 16 residues in the CDR3.